The source of this TCR beta chain is a study of blood T cell repertoires in COVID-19 (dated by TCRdb to 2018 to 2021). Regarding the research as a whole: Samples from collaborators originated in the United States, Italy and Spain and spanned both the acute and convalescent phases of COVID-19. The prospective study material was composed of cDNA or gDNA derived from T cells, B-cell-depleted T cells, or PBMCs. Deeply sampled blood TCRbeta repertoires from subjects exposed to, actively infected with, or recovered from COVID-19 were included in the dataset. The repertoires were released in a freely available public database intended as a resource for research on the immune response to SARS-CoV-2. Samples were obtained from the ongoing ImmuneRACE study (first 160 participants) and from approximately 1,200 subjects provided by 6 global collaborators. A de-identified subject ID, COVID-19 status, age in years and sex were almost always included in the sample metadata. Where HLA class I and class II types were available, the types were taken from metadata supplied by the sample provider, not from assay-based typing.

The immunoSEQ Assay, a bias-controlled multiplex PCR, was used to amplify TCRbeta CDR3 regions from genomic DNA. In the authors' own workflow: Within the assay, amplification of reference gene primers was used to estimate how many nucleated cells each sample contained. Sequence reads were collapsed and filtered to measure the absolute abundance of every unique TCRbeta CDR3 rearrangement. For each sample, productive Simpson clonality was calculated by taking the square root of Simpson's diversity index across productive rearrangements. TCRdb provides this immuneACCESS table in a form limited to in-frame rearrangements. Some clones are lacking; in checked studies, under half of them reflect an unresolved V gene, and why the rest are absent is not known. That table supplies the V and J calls and clone size; D and trimming were determined from the DNA. Present in this sample are around 300,000 clones, roughly 90% of which were seen just once. The top ten clonotypes cover about 1.7% of the sample.

Concerning this clone: Its cognate antigen has yet to be identified. Base qualities were left out, and no much larger clone turns up one base away.

Participants in the prospective study were enrolled through a virtual design, were aged roughly 18 to 95 years, and lived in some 24 United States geographic areas. To assign participants to cohorts, the prospective study relied on clinical history that participants themselves reported in a screening survey and a study questionnaire. Mobile phlebotomists in the prospective study collected whole blood, serum and a nasopharyngeal or oropharyngeal swab from every participant. Participants in the prospective study had the option to provide additional blood draws and questionnaires over a roughly two-month period. Before DNA extraction, prospective study blood samples were shipped either frozen or at room temperature. Study-level results and caveats: The amount of clinical and demographic metadata varied by source and participant and was provided uncurated.

The cysteine opens and the phenylalanine closes a CDR3 of 14 amino acids. Left in the record is the CDR3 DNA by itself, 42 bases read in frame from the first base. From the germline V gene (reference sequence), CDR1 is SGHKS and CDR2 is YYEKEE. V lost 1 base and J lost 1 base; the stretch between them is 8 bases long. Sequenced: PBMCs or T cells enriched from blood (not recorded which). Here the chain combines TRBV5-5 and TRBJ1-1; the D gene is possibly TRBD1, with 5 bases matching. The clonotype originates from a woman aged 18-29 years with acute COVID-19. In nucleotide form, the sequence is TGTGCCAGCAGCTTGTTGGGGGGGAACACTGAAGCTTTCTTT. It codes for CASSLLGGNTEAFF. Full variable domain (CDR3 extended with the reference TRBV5-5 and TRBJ1-1 proteins): DAGVTQSPTHLIKTRGQQVTLRCSPISGHKSVSWYQQVLGQGPQFIFQYYEKEERGRGNFPDRFSARQFPNYSSELNVNALLLGDSALYLCASSLLGGNTEAFFGQGTRLTVV.